This T cell receptor (beta chain) was found in a study of cytomegalovirus exposure and HLA in healthy donors. Germline V gene data show CDR1 as SGDLS and CDR2 as YYNGEE. V was trimmed by 4 bases and J by 7 bases, leaving 11 bases between them. This CDR3 has 12 residues. Primers for the PCR totalled 60 Vbeta and 13 Jbeta. TCRdb keeps only in-frame clones here, not all; method: immunoSEQ multiplex PCR. The sample shows about 160,000 clones, around 63% of them seen only once. Source material: PBMCs. The receptor was derived from a woman under 30 in good health and CMV-seropositive. The chain couples TRBV9 to TRBJ1-2; D is unclear. The CDR3 DNA sequence: TGTGCCAGCAGCCCGGGGAACGCTGGCTACACCTTC. It yields the protein CASSPGNAGYTF.